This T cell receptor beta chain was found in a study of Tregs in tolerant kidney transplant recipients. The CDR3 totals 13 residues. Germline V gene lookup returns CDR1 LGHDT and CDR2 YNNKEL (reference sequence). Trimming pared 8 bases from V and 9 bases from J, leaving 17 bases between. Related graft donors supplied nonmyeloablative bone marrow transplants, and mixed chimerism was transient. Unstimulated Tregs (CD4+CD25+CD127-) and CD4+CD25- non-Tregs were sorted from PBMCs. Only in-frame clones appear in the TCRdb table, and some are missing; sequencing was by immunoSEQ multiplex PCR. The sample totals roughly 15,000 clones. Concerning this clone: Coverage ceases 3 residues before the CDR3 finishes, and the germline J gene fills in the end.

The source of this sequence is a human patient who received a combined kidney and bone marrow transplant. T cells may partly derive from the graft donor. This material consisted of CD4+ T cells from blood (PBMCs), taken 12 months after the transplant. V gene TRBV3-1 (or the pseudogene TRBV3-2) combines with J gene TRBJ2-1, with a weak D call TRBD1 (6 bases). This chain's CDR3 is CASRAPTGSEQFF. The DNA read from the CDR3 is TGTGCCAGCCGTGCCCCCACAGGGTCTGAG.